A selection of T cell receptor beta chains follows, all from one sample in a study of cytomegalovirus exposure and HLA in healthy donors. Profiling relied on immunoSEQ multiplex PCR, and the TCRdb table lists in-frame clones only, not all of them. The sample lists about 100,000 clones; 65% to 80% were seen once. The source material was PBMCs. Source of these receptors: a man between 35 and 55 years old in good health and CMV-seropositive. The conserved cysteine and the conserved F or W are not part of the CDR3 here.

>TRBV6-1|TRBJ1-2
ASSAGQGNGYT
>TRBV7-2|TRBJ1-5
ASSLADGRPQH
>TRBV27|TRBJ1-6
ASSFRTGTGTSPLH
>TRBV7-6|TRBJ2-7
ASSLEGGGRATYEQY
>TRBV5-1|TRBJ2-5
ASSAGLAEEQY
>TRBV28|TRBJ2-2
ACSSSGGELF
>TRBV10-3|TRBJ2-3
AISDRTSGKTDTQY
>TRBV6-5|TRBJ2-7
ASRSNRAYEQY
>TRBV7-6|TRBJ1-4
ASSLSGRNEKLF
>TRBV7-6|TRBJ1-6
ASSPGPAGADSPLH
>TRBV14|TRBJ2-1
ASSQDRRGEQF
>TRBV2|TRBJ1-2
ASSEPELYGYT
>TRBV28|TRBJ2-2
ASSLVGGGLATGELF
>TRBV7-9|TRBJ2-7
ASSDGQGLREQY
>TRBV4-1|TRBJ1-5
ASSQENSGDRNQPQH
>TRBV27|TRBJ2-3
ASSQSLAGEDTQY
>TRBV14|TRBJ1-1
ASSSGTGLANTEAF
>TRBV9|-
ASSPSGSSYEQY
>TRBV28|TRBJ2-7
ASRGRGFREQY
>TRBV7-2|TRBJ1-1
ASSPGRDTLTEAF
>TRBV6-4|TRBJ2-7
ASSLFPYEQY
>TRBV10-3|TRBJ2-3
AISGGRATDTQY
>TRBV2|TRBJ1-2
ASFEDRGGYGYT
>TRBV6-1|TRBJ1-5
ASSETAQH
>TRBV27|TRBJ2-3
ASSSTGPTSGSTDTQY
>TRBV6-5|TRBJ2-7
ASSPAGSYEQY
>TRBV10-3|TRBJ2-1
AISEGGPYNEQF
>TRBV2|TRBJ2-1
ASSEAVSGEQF
>TRBV12-5|TRBJ2-1
ASGQGLAGGVPDNEQF
>TRBV29-1|TRBJ2-1
SVGETGYNEQF
>TRBV7-2|TRBJ2-7
ASSLQALGADEQY
>TRBV5-6|TRBJ1-2
ASSPGQGTYGYT
>TRBV5-4|TRBJ1-1
ASSLPTGMNTEAF
>TRBV2|TRBJ2-3
ASSPGGYRTDTQY
>TRBV27|TRBJ1-1
ASSFWAKDTEAF
>TRBV10-1|TRBJ2-5
ASSNTRGETQY
>TRBV29-1|TRBJ2-5
SVQRGLLETQY
>TRBV10-1|TRBJ2-7
ASSEGQGRREQY
>TRBV7-2|TRBJ2-2
ASSLRTSGGRDTGELF
>TRBV7-3|TRBJ2-3
ASSSGLAVDTQY
>TRBV28|TRBJ2-7
ASKKDSLYEQY
>TRBV5-1|TRBJ2-3
ASSYSSADTQY
>TRBV5-1|TRBJ2-1
ASSLAPSAGNEQF
>TRBV5-8|TRBJ2-7
ASSWGEGTGNYEQY
>TRBV19|TRBJ2-7
ASSLRTSGAGYEQY
>TRBV5-1|TRBJ2-2
ASSLDSGGSGELF
>TRBV29-1|TRBJ2-1
SVGHHSYNEQF
>TRBV2|TRBJ2-5
ASSAPGAGDRGGKTQY
>TRBV6-1|TRBJ1-5
ASRTGTGNQPQH
>TRBV9|TRBJ2-3
ASSLQPPRDDTQY
>TRBV28|TRBJ1-1
ASSLGAMNTEAF
>TRBV4-1|-
ASSRREGDSLANEQY
>TRBV14|TRBJ1-4
ASSQQGNTNEKLF
>TRBV7-9|TRBJ1-1
ASSLGGEAF